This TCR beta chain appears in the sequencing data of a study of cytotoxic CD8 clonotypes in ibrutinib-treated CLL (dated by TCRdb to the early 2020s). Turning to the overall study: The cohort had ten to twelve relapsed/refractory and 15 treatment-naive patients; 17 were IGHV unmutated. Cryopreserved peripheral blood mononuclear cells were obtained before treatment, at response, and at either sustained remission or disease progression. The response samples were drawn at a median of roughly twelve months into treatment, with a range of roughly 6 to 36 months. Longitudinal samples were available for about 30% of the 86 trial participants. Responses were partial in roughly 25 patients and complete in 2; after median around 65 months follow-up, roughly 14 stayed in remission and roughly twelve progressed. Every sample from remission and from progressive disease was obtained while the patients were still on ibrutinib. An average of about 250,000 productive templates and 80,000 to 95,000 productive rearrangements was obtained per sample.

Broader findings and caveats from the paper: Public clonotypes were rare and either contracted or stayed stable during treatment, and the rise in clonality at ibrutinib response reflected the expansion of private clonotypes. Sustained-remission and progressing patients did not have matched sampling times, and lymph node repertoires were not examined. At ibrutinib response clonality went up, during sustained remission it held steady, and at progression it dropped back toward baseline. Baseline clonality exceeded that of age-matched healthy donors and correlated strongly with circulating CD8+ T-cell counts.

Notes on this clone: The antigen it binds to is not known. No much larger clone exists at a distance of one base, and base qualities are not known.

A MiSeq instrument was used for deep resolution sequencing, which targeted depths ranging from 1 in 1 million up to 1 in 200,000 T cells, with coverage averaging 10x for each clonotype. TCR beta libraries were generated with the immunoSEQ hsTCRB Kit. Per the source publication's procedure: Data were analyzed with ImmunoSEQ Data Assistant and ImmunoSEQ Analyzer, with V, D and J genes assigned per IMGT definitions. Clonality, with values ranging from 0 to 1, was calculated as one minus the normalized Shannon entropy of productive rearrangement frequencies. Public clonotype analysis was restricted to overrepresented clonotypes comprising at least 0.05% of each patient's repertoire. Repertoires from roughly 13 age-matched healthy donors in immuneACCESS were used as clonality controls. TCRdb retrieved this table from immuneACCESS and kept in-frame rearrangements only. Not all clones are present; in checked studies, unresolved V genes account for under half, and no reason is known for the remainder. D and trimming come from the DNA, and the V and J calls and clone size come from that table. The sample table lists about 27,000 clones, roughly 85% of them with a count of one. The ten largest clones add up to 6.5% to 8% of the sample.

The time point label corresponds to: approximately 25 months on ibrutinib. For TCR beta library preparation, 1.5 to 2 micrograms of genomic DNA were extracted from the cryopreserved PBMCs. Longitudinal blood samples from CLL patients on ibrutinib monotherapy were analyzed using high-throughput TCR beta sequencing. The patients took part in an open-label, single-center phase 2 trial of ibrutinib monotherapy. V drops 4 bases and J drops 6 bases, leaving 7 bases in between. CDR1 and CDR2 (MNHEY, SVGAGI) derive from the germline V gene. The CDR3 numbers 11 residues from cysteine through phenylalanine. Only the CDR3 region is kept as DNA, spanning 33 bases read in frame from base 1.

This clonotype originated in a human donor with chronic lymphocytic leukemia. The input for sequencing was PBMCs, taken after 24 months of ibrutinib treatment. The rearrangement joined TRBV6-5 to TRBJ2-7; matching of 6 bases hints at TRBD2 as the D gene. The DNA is TGTGCCAGCAGTTGGGGGGTCGAGCAGTACTTC. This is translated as CASSWGVEQYF.